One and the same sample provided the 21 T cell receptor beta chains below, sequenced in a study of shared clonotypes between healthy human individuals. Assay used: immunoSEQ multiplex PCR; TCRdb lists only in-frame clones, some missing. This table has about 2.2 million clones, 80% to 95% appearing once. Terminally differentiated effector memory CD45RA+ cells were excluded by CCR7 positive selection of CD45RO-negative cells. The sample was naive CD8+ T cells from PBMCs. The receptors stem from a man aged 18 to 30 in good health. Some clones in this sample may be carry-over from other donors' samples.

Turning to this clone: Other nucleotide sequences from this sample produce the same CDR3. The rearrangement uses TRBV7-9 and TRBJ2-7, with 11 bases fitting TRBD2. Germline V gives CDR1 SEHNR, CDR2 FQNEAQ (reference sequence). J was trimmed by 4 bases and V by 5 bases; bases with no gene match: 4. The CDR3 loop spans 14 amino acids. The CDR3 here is CASSQTSGSYEQYF. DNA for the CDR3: TGTGCCAGCAGCCAAACTAGCGGGAGTTACGAGCAGTACTTC.

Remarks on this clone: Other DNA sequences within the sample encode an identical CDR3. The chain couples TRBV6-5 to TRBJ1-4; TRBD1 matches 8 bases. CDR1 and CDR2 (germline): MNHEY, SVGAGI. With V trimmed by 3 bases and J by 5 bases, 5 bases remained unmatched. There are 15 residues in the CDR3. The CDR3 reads CASSYSDRANEKLFF. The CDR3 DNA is TGTGCCAGCAGTTATTCGGACAGGGCAAATGAAAAACTGTTTTTT.

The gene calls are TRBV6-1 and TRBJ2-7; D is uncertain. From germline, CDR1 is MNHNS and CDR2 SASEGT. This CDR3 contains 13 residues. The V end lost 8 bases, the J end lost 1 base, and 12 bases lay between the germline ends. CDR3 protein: CASDVPASYEQYF. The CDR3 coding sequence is TGTGCCAGCGACGTCCCAGCGTCCTACGAGCAGTACTTC.

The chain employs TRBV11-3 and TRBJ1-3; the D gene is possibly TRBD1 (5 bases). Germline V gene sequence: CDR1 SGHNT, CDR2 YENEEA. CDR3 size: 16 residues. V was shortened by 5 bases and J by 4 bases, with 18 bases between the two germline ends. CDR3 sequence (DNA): TGTGCCAGCAGCGTTCCCGGGACGACGCGCGGAAACACCATATATTTT. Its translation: CASSVPGTTRGNTIYF. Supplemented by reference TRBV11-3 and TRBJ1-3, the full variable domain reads EAGVVQSPRYKIIEKKQPVAFWCNPISGHNTLYWYLQNLGQGPELLIRYENEEAVDDSQLPKDRFSAERLKGVDSTLKIQPAELGDSAVYLCASSVPGTTRGNTIYFGEGSWLTVV.

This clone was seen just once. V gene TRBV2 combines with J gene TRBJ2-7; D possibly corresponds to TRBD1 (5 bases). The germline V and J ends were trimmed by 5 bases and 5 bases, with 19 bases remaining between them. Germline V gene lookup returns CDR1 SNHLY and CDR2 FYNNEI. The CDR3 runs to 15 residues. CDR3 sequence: CASSKQQVALHEQYF. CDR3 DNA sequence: TGTGCCAGCAGTAAGCAACAGGTGGCCTTGCACGAGCAGTACTTC.

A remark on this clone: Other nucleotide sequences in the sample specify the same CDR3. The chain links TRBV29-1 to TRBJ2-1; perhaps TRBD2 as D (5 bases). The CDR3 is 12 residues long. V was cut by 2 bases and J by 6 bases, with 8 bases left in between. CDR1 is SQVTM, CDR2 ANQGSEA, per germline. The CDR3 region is CSVELAGNEQFF. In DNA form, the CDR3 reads TGCAGCGTTGAACTAGCAGGCAATGAGCAGTTCTTC.

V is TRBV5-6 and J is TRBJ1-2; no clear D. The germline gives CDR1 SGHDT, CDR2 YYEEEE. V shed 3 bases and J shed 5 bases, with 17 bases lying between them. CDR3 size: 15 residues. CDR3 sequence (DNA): TGTGCCAGCAGCTCGGGGAATATGCGGGCGTATGGCTACACCTTC. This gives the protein CASSSGNMRAYGYTF.

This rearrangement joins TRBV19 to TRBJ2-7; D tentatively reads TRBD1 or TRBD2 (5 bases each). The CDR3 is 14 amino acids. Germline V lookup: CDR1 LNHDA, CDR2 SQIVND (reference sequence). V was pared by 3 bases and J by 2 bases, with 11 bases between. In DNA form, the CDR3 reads TGTGCCAGTAGTATTTGGGACCGGACCTACGAGCAGTACTTC. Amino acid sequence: CASSIWDRTYEQYF.

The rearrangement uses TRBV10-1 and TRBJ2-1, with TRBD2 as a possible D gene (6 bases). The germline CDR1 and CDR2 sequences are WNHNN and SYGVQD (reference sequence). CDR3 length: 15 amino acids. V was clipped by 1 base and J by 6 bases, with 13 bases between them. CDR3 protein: CASSEFGSSGNEQFF. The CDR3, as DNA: TGCGCCAGCAGTGAGTTCGGGAGCTCGGGCAATGAGCAGTTCTTC.

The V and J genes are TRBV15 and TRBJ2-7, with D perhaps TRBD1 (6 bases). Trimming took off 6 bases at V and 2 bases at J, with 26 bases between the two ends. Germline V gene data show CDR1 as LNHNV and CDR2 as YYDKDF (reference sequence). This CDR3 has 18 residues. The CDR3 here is CATSRQETKNYVPYEQYF. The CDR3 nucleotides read TGTGCCACCAGTCGACAGGAAACAAAGAATTATGTTCCCTACGAGCAGTACTTC.

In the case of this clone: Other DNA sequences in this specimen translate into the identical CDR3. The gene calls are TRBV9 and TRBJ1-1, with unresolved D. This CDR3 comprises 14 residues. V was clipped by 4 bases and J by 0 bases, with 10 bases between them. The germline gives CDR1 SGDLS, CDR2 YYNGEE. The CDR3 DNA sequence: TGTGCCAGCAGCCCCGGAGCTATGAACACTGAAGCTTTCTTT. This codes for CASSPGAMNTEAFF.

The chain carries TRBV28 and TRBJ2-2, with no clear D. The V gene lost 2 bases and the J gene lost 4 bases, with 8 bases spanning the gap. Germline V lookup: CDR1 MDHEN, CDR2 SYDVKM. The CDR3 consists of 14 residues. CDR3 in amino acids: CASSLGASTGELFF. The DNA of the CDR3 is TGTGCCAGCAGTTTAGGAGCTAGCACCGGGGAGCTGTTTTTT.

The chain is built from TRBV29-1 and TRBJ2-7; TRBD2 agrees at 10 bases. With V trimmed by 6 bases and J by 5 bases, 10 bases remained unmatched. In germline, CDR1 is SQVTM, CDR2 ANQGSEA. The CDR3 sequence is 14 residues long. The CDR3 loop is CSVAAGGSRDEQYF. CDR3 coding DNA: TGCAGCGTAGCAGCGGGAGGGAGTCGGGACGAGCAGTACTTC.

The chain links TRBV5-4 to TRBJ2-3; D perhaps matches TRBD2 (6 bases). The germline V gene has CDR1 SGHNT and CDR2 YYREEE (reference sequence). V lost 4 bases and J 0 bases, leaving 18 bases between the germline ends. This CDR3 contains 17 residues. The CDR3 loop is CASSGWGVFSSTDTQYF. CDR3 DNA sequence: TGTGCCAGCAGCGGCTGGGGGGTCTTCTCTAGCACAGATACGCAGTATTTT.

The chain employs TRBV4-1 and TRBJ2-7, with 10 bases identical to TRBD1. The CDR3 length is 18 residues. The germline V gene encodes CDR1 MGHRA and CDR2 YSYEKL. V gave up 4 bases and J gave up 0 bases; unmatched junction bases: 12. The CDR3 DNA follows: TGCGCCAGCAGCCTCCCAGTAGGGGGGGACAGGGGCTCCTACGAGCAGTACTTC. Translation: CASSLPVGGDRGSYEQYF.

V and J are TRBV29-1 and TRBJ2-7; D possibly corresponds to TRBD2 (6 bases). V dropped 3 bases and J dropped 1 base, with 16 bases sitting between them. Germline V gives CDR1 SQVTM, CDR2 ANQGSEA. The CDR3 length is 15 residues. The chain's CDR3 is CSVETAAGRSYEQYF. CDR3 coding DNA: TGCAGCGTTGAGACAGCCGCGGGGAGGTCCTACGAGCAGTACTTC.

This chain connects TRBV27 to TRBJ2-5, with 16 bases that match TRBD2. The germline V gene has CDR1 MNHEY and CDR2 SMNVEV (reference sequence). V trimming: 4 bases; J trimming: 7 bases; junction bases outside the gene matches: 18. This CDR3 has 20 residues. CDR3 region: CASSSKHWGTSGRAPGTQYF. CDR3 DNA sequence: TGTGCCAGCAGTTCCAAGCACTGGGGGACTAGCGGGAGGGCCCCAGGGACCCAGTACTTC.

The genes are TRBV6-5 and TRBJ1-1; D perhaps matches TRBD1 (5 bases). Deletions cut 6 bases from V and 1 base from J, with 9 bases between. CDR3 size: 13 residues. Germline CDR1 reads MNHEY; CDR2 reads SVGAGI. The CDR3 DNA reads TGTGCCAGCAGACACGACAGGAACACTGAAGCTTTCTTT. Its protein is CASRHDRNTEAFF.

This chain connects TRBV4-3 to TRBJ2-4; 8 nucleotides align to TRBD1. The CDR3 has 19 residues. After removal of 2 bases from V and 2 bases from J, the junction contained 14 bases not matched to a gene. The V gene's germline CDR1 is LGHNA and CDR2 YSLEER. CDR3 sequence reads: CASSQLVSVAGGPKNIQYF. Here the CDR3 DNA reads TGCGCCAGCAGCCAACTGGTGTCCGTGGCAGGGGGCCCCAAAAACATTCAGTACTTC.

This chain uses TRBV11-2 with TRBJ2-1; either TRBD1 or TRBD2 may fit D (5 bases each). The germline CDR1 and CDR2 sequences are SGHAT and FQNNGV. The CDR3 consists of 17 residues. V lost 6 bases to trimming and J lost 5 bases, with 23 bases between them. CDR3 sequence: CASSYLTGTPPNNEQFF. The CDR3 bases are TGTGCCAGCAGTTACTTGACCGGGACCCCACCTAACAATGAGCAGTTCTTC.

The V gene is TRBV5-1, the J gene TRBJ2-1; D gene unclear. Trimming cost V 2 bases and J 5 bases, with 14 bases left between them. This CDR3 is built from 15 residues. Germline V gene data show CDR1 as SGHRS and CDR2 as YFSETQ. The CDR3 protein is CASSFTGRPNNEQFF. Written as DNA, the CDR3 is TGCGCCAGCAGCTTCACCGGGCGCCCAAACAATGAGCAGTTCTTC.